These 17 T cell receptor beta chains were all obtained from the same sample, sequenced in a study of spatial heterogeneity in lung cancer. TCRdb processed the 5' RACE reads anew with MiXCR; each CDR3 protein has one entry. The data show 30,000 or so distinct CDR3 sequences, with around 8.4% seen just once and under 40% held by the top ten. Indicated time point: sample taken at primary tumor resection. Whole RNA, which was extracted from tumor, nontumor lung tissue or frozen PBMC, was sequenced without any cell sorting. This sample comprised PBMCs, obtained at surgery. The origin of the receptors is a female donor with early-stage non-small cell lung cancer.

This clonotype appeared many times. V is TRBV6-1 and J is TRBJ2-7; 13 bases line up with TRBD2. Losses at the gene ends were 5 bases for V and 5 bases for J; bases not matched to a gene: 9. This CDR3 spans 16 amino acids. The germline V gene encodes CDR1 MNHNS and CDR2 SASEGT. The DNA of the CDR3 is TGTGCCAGCAGTACATATCGGACTAGCGGGAGTCACGAGCAGTACTTC. This codes for CASSTYRTSGSHEQYF.

This clonotype was counted a few times. The chain couples TRBV20-1 to TRBJ1-1, with unresolved D. V gave up 2 bases and J gave up 2 bases, with 12 bases separating them. This CDR3 spans 14 amino acids. Looked up from germline, CDR1 is DFQATT and CDR2 is SNEGSKA (reference sequence). For the CDR3, the DNA is TGCAGTGCTAGAAGGTATAGGGCTAACACTGAAGCTTTCTTT. Encoded protein: CSARRYRANTEAFF.

This clonotype appeared many times. This chain links TRBV7-2 with TRBJ2-7; 11 bases line up with TRBD2. The CDR3 is 18 amino acids. Germline V gives CDR1 SGHTA, CDR2 FQGNSA. The ends lost 0 bases at V and 1 base at J; junction bases unmatched: 8. The CDR3 loop is CASSLASHLAGGSYEQYV. In nucleotides, the CDR3 is TGTGCCAGCAGCTTAGCTAGTCATCTAGCGGGAGGTTCCTACGAGCAGTACGTC.

The rearrangement uses TRBV2 and TRBJ2-7; 8 bases map to TRBD2. This CDR3 is 14 amino acids long. Germline loops: CDR1 SNHLY, CDR2 FYNNEI. The V segment lost 10 bases and the J segment 0 bases; nucleotides outside the gene matches: 8. The CDR3: CANVGSGGSYEQYF. CDR3 sequence (DNA): TGTGCCAACGTAGGCAGCGGGGGCTCCTACGAGCAGTACTTC.

In this sample, this clonotype turned up many times. In nucleotides, the CDR3 is TGTGCCAGCAGTAGGTACCGGGACAGGGGGCAAGGCAACTATGGCTACACCTTC. Its translation is CASSRYRDRGQGNYGYTF. The genes are TRBV5-5 and TRBJ1-2; 12 positions agree with TRBD1. Germline V lookup: CDR1 SGHKS, CDR2 YYEKEE (reference sequence). J gave up 2 bases and V 5 bases, and 13 bases lay outside the gene matches. The CDR3 extends over 18 amino acids.

This clonotype has at least ten counts. The chain has TRBV20-1 and TRBJ1-3; D not certain. Trimming left V 5 bases short and J 1 base short, with 12 bases between. Germline CDR1 and CDR2: DFQATT and SNEGSKA (reference sequence). The CDR3 is 14 residues long. CDR3 residues: CSARKSESGNTIYF. The DNA of the CDR3 is TGCAGTGCTCGAAAATCTGAATCTGGAAACACCATATATTTT.

In its sample, this clonotype was seen many times. The chain couples TRBV5-1 to TRBJ1-1, with 7 bases aligning to TRBD1. Germline lookup yields CDR1 SGHRS and CDR2 YFSETQ. V dropped 0 bases and J dropped 5; count of bases not matched to a gene: 4. This CDR3 comprises 14 residues. In nucleotides, the CDR3 is TGCGCCAGCAGCTTGGCCAACAGGGGTACTGAAGCTTTCTTT. This encodes CASSLANRGTEAFF.

The V gene is TRBV30, the J gene TRBJ1-2, with D possibly matching TRBD1 (5 bases). Looked up from germline, CDR1 is GTSNPN and CDR2 is SVGIG (reference sequence). V was trimmed by 4 bases and J by 7 bases, leaving 22 bases between them. This CDR3 is 15 amino acids long. In DNA, the CDR3 is TGTGCCTGGACCCTTTTAGACAGCAAGTTCACTGGCTACACCTTC. Translated: CAWTLLDSKFTGYTF.

The rearrangement uses TRBV5-1 and TRBJ1-5; D remains ambiguous. Germline-derived CDR1 and CDR2 are SGHRS and YFSETQ. This CDR3 contains 14 residues. V gave up 2 bases and J gave up 5 bases, with 11 bases separating them. CDR3 loop: CASSFGGRDQPQHF. The CDR3, as DNA: TGCGCCAGCAGCTTCGGAGGGCGGGATCAGCCCCAGCATTTT.

The table lists this clonotype with a few counts. This chain uses TRBV19 with TRBJ2-5; TRBD1 matches at 8 bases. The CDR3 spans 14 residues. J lost 5 bases, V lost 4 bases, and 6 bases had no gene match. The germline CDR1 and CDR2 sequences are LNHDA and SQIVND (reference sequence). CDR3 nucleotides: TGTGCCAGTAGTACCGACAGGGGACAGGAGACCCAGTACTTC. Translating it yields CASSTDRGQETQYF.

This clonotype was counted ten times or more. V gene TRBV10-2 combines with J gene TRBJ2-3; maybe TRBD2 (5 bases). V lost 6 bases to trimming and J lost 3 bases, with 22 bases between them. Germline CDR1 is WSHSY and CDR2 is SAAADI. CDR3 size: 17 residues. CDR3 amino acids: CASSGERRLLETDTQYF. The DNA for the CDR3 is TGCGCCAGCAGCGGGGAAAGGAGGCTCTTGGAAACAGATACGCAGTATTTT.

Many counts were recorded for this clonotype. This chain joins TRBV5-6 and TRBJ2-5; D possibly corresponds to TRBD2 (6 bases). V lost 6 bases and J 4 bases, leaving 13 bases between the germline ends. The CDR3 is made up of 13 amino acids. The germline V gene encodes CDR1 SGHDT and CDR2 YYEEEE. The CDR3 reads CASKLSGVETQYF. DNA for the CDR3: TGTGCCAGCAAACTCTCGGGGGTAGAGACCCAGTACTTC. The full variable domain, completed using reference TRBV5-6 and TRBJ2-5, is DAGVTQSPTHLIKTRGQQVTLRCSPKSGHDTVSWYQQALGQGPQFIFQYYEEEERQRGNFPDRFSGHQFPNYSSELNVNALLLGDSALYLCASKLSGVETQYFGPGTRLLVL.

This clonotype was recorded many times. V usage is TRBV5-1 and J usage is TRBJ2-2, with 14 bases that match TRBD2. J lost 1 base, V lost 2 bases, and 4 bases had no gene match. The CDR3 spans 18 residues. CDR1 SGHRS and CDR2 YFSETQ come from the germline V gene. Written as DNA, the CDR3 is TGCGCCAGCAGCTTTTCCGGGACTAGCGGGAGGAACACCGGGGAGCTGTTTTTT. This encodes CASSFSGTSGRNTGELFF.

The gene calls are TRBV19 and TRBJ2-5, with a tentative D call TRBD1 (6 bases). Germline V lookup: CDR1 LNHDA, CDR2 SQIVND (reference sequence). The V end lost 6 bases, the J end lost 3 bases, and 11 bases lay between the germline ends. This CDR3 spans 13 amino acids. The CDR3 spells CASSGQYKETQYF. CDR3 DNA: TGTGCCAGTAGCGGACAGTACAAAGAGACCCAGTACTTC.

This clonotype was recorded many times. The V call is TRBV7-9, the J call TRBJ2-1; the D is unclear. V dropped 1 base and J dropped 0 bases, with 7 bases sitting between them. This CDR3 is built from 15 residues. The germline CDR1 and CDR2 sequences are SEHNR and FQNEAQ (reference sequence). As DNA, the CDR3 is TGTGCCAGCAGCTTAGTCAGGATCTCCTACAATGAGCAGTTCTTC. It is translated as CASSLVRISYNEQFF. The complete variable domain, with remaining parts taken from reference TRBV7-9 and TRBJ2-1, reads DTGVSQNPRHKITKRGQNVTFRCDPISEHNRLYWYRQTLGQGPEFLTYFQNEAQLEKSRLLSDRFSAERPKGSFSTLEIQRTEQGDSAMYLCASSLVRISYNEQFFGPGTRLTVL.

This clonotype was counted at least ten times. The chain combines TRBV10-3 with TRBJ1-1; 8 bases align to TRBD1. V trimming: 6 bases; J trimming: 0 bases; junction bases outside the gene matches: 3. The CDR3 consists of 14 residues. The germline V gene encodes CDR1 ENHRY and CDR2 SYGVKD. The CDR3 DNA is TGTGCCATCAGAGGGGACAGGTTGAACACTGAAGCTTTCTTT. Translating it yields CAIRGDRLNTEAFF.

V gene TRBV4-3 combines with J gene TRBJ2-7; 10 bases are shared with TRBD2. This CDR3 is 18 amino acids long. The trim removed 0 bases at V and 0 bases at J, leaving 8 bases unmatched. The germline V gene has CDR1 LGHNA and CDR2 YSLEER. CDR3 sequence: CASSQDTLAGTASYEQYV. The CDR3 bases are TGCGCCAGCAGCCAAGATACACTAGCGGGAACTGCCTCCTACGAGCAGTACGTC.